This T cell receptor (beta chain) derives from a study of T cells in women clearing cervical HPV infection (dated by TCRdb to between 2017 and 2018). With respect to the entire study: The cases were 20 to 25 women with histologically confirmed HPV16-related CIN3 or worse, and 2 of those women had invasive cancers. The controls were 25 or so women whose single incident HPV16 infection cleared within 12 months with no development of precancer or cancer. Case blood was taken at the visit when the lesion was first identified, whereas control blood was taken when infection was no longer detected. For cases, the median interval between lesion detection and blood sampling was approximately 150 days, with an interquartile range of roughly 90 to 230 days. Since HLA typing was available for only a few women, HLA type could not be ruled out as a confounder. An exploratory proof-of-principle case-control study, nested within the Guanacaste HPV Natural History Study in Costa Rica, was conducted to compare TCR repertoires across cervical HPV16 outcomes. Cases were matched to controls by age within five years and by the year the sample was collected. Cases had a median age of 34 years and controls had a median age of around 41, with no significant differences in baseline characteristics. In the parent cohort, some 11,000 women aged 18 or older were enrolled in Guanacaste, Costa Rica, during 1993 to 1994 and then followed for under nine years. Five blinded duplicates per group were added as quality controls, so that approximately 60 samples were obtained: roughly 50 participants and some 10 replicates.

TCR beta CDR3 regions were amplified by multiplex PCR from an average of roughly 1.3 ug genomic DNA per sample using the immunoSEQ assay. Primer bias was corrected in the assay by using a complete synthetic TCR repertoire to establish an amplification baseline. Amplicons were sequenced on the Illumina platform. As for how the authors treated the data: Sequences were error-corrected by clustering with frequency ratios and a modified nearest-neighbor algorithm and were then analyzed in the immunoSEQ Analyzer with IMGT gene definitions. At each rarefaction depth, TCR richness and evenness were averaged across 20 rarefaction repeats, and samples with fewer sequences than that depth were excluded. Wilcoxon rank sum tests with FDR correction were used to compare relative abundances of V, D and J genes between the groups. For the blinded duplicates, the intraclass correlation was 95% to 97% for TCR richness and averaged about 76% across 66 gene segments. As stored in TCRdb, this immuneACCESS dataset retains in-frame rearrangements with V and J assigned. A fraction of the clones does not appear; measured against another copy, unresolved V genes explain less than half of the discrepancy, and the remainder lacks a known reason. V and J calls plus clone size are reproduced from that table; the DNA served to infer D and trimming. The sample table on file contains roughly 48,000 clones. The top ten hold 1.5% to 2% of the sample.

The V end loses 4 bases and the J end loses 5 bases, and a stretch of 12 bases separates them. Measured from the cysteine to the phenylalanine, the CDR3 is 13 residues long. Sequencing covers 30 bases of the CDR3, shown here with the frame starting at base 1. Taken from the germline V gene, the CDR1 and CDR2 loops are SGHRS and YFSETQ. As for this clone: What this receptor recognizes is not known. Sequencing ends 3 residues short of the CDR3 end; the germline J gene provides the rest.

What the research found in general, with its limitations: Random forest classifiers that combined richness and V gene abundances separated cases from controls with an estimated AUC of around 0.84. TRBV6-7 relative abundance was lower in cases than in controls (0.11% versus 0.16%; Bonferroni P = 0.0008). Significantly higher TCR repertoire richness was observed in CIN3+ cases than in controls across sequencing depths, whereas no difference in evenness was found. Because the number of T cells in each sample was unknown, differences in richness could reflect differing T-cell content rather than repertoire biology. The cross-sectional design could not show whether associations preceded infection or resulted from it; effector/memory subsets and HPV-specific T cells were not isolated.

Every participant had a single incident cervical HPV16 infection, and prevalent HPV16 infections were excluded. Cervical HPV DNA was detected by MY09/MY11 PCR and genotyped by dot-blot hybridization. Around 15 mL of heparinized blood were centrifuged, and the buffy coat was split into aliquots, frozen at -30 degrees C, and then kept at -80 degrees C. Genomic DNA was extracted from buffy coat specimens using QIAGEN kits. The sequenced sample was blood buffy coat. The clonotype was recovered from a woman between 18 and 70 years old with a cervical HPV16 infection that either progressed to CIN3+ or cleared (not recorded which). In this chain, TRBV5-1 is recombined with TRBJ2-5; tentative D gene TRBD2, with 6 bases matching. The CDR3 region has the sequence CASSETSSETQYF. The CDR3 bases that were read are TGCGCCAGCAGCGAGACTAGTTCTGAGACC.